This TCR beta chain was observed in a study of T cells in Graves' hyperthyroidism and ophthalmopathy. Fresh peripheral blood, 8 to 10 ml, was the source of the PBMCs. Study findings and constraints: Within blood appeared most thyroid clonotypes that had expanded above 0.001. Progression to ophthalmopathy was predicted a median of 6.5 months early.

From RNA transcripts, TCR beta CDR3 regions were amplified. With the HTBI primer set, the TCR CDR3 went through a first round of RT-PCR. One entry per CDR3 protein, called by TCRdb with MiXCR from the multiplex PCR reads. This table has hundreds of thousands of distinct CDR3 sequences, roughly 15% appearing once. The sample holds one count of this clonotype. Its antigen is not identified. The CDR3 length is 17 residues. V lost 4 bases and J lost 1, with 19 bases in between. Germline V gene data show CDR1 as LGHNA and CDR2 as YNFKEQ. Sample: blood. The J gene is TRBJ1-1, the V gene TRBV4-2; D may be TRBD1 (5 bases). This receptor was identified in a woman aged 45 to 65 with Graves' ophthalmopathy. The CDR3 region is CASSPGGGELGNTEAFF. The CDR3 coding sequence is TGTGCCAGCAGCCCAGGTGGGGGGGAATTAGGGAACACTGAAGCTTTCTTT.